The 10 T cell receptor beta chains below come from one sample, sequenced in a study of T cell responses to AZD1222 COVID-19 vaccine. Here immunoSEQ multiplex PCR was the method, and the copy in TCRdb shows in-frame clones only, minus some. The table lists some 150,000 clones, more than 90% of them singletons. Material: peripheral blood, obtained on day 0 of AZD1222 vaccination. These receptors were collected from an adult in good health.

The genes are TRBV30 and TRBJ1-2; no firm D call. V shed 3 bases and J shed 4 bases, with 18 bases lying between them. CDR1 is GTSNPN, CDR2 SVGIG, per germline (reference sequence). This CDR3 is built from 15 residues. The CDR3 is CAWRGQSGVFYGYTF. DNA for the CDR3: TGTGCCTGGAGAGGGCAAAGTGGCGTCTTCTATGGCTACACCTTC.

The CDR3 DNA follows: TGTGCCAGCAGCCACCCGACAGGGCCTAATGAAAAACTGTTTTTT. Translation gives CASSHPTGPNEKLFF. The chain has TRBV3-1 (or the pseudogene TRBV3-2) and TRBJ1-4; 7 bases agree with TRBD1. V lost 3 bases, J lost 3 bases, and 4 bases stayed unmatched. CDR3 length equals 15 residues. CDR1 is LGHDT and CDR2 is YNNKEL in the germline V gene (reference sequence).

This rearrangement joins TRBV7-9 to TRBJ2-2; D ambiguous. The V gene lost 5 bases and the J gene lost 7 bases, with 11 bases spanning the gap. The germline V gene encodes CDR1 SEHNR and CDR2 FQNEAQ (reference sequence). This CDR3 is 13 amino acids long. DNA for the CDR3: TGTGCCAGCAGCATAACTGTGAGCGGGGAGCTGTTTTTT. Translation gives CASSITVSGELFF.

The V and J genes are TRBV5-1 and TRBJ1-2; perhaps TRBD1 as D (6 bases). V was clipped by 0 bases and J by 4 bases, with 10 bases between them. CDR3 length equals 14 residues. Germline V gives CDR1 SGHRS, CDR2 YFSETQ. This CDR3 reads CASSLGTVGYGYTF. The CDR3 DNA follows: TGCGCCAGCAGCTTGGGGACAGTGGGCTATGGCTACACCTTC.

About this clone: Other nucleotide sequences in the sample specify the same CDR3. V usage is TRBV7-9 and J usage is TRBJ1-1; D not resolved. CDR1 and CDR2 (germline): SEHNR, FQNEAQ (reference sequence). Deletions cut 1 base from V and 0 bases from J, with 6 bases between. The CDR3 is 14 residues long. CDR3 nucleotide sequence: TGTGCCAGCAGCTTAGGGACGGTGAACACTGAAGCTTTCTTT. Its protein is CASSLGTVNTEAFF.

This chain's CDR3 is CASSPNGGGAAETQYF. The CDR3 DNA is TGTGCCAGCAGCCCCAACGGCGGGGGGGCCGCTGAGACCCAGTACTTC. The chain employs TRBV7-2 and TRBJ2-5, with 9 positions matching TRBD2. The CDR3 is made up of 16 amino acids. V dropped 5 bases and J dropped 5; count of bases not matched to a gene: 12. Looked up from germline, CDR1 is SGHTA and CDR2 is FQGNSA.

The V call is TRBV14, the J call TRBJ1-6; the match to TRBD1 covers 7 bases. CDR1 is SGHDN, CDR2 FVKESK, per germline. J lost 6 bases, V lost 2 bases, and 4 bases had no gene match. The CDR3 loop spans 15 amino acids. The CDR3 DNA is TGTGCCAGCAGCCAAAAGGCAGGGGGTAATTCACCCCTCCACTTT. Encoded protein: CASSQKAGGNSPLHF.

This clone was seen just once. The chain uses TRBV7-9 and TRBJ1-3; weak D call: TRBD1 (5 bases). Trimming removed 3 bases at V and 1 base at J, with 16 bases between. The germline V gene encodes CDR1 SEHNR and CDR2 FQNEAQ (reference sequence). This CDR3 region has 17 residues. This CDR3 reads CASSLSSRALSGNTIYF. In nucleotides, the CDR3 is TGTGCCAGCAGCTTGTCTTCCAGGGCCCTTTCTGGAAACACCATATATTTT. Full variable domain (outside the CDR3, taken from reference TRBV7-9 and TRBJ1-3): DTGVSQNPRHKITKRGQNVTFRCDPISEHNRLYWYRQTLGQGPEFLTYFQNEAQLEKSRLLSDRFSAERPKGSFSTLEIQRTEQGDSAMYLCASSLSSRALSGNTIYFGEGSWLTVV.

V gene TRBV30 combines with J gene TRBJ2-3; the match to TRBD2 covers 8 bases. V was clipped by 6 bases and J by 2 bases; unmatched bases: 7. Per the germline V gene, CDR1 is GTSNPN and CDR2 is SVGIG (reference sequence). The CDR3 covers 14 residues. CDR3 in DNA: TGTGCCTGTCCTCTAGCGGGCCTCACAGATACGCAGTATTTT. It translates to CACPLAGLTDTQYF. Complete variable domain (other parts from reference TRBV30 and TRBJ2-3): SQTIHQWPATLVQPVGSPLSLECTVEGTSNPNLYWYRQAAGRGLQLLFYSVGIGQISSEVPQNLSASRPQDRQFILSSKKLLLSDSGFYLCACPLAGLTDTQYFGPGTRLTVL.

The V and J genes are TRBV5-1 and TRBJ2-5; D may be TRBD2 (7 bases). This CDR3 contains 18 residues. Germline V gene lookup returns CDR1 SGHRS and CDR2 YFSETQ. Trimming left V 4 bases short and J 5 bases short, with 27 bases between. The CDR3 bases are TGCGCCAGCAGCCCAGGGGAGGGCATGCCCCTGGGAGTGGAGACCCAGTACTTC. Protein sequence: CASSPGEGMPLGVETQYF.